These 5 T cell receptor beta chains came from one sample sequenced in a study of CD8+ T cells in alopecia areata. RNA was isolated and reverse transcribed to cDNA, the sequencing template. TCRdb's copy holds only in-frame clones and misses some; the assay was immunoSEQ multiplex PCR. The repertoire has some 200,000 clones, more than 55% of them found once; the top ten carry less than 4%. Regarding treatment: oral pan-JAK inhibitor, 5-10 mg twice daily. The source was CD4+ T cells sorted from blood, collected at week 4, from a patient treated with tofacitinib. Receptors originate from a human donor with alopecia areata.

This chain uses TRBV15 with TRBJ1-2, with D perhaps matching TRBD1 (6 bases). Trimming stripped 0 bases from V and 2 bases from J, with 13 bases between. Germline V gene data show CDR1 as LNHNV and CDR2 as YYDKDF (reference sequence). The CDR3 consists of 16 residues. CDR3 sequence: CATSRDPGTQNYGYTF. In nucleotides, the CDR3 is TGTGCCACCAGCAGAGATCCCGGGACACAAAACTATGGCTACACCTTC.

V and J are TRBV6-5 and TRBJ2-2, with 7 bases fitting TRBD1. Germline V gene lookup returns CDR1 MNHEY and CDR2 SVGAGI. The CDR3 is 12 amino acids. With 6 bases clipped from V and 7 bases from J, the junction kept 2 bases outside the gene matches. CDR3 residues: CASRGTVGELFF. The CDR3, as DNA: TGTGCCAGCAGAGGGACAGTCGGGGAGCTGTTTTTT.

This clone appeared a single time. J is TRBJ2-1 and V is TRBV7-8; D is perhaps TRBD2 (6 bases). CDR3 size: 17 residues. The germline V gene encodes CDR1 SGHVS and CDR2 FQNEAQ. Trimming took 4 bases from V and 0 from J, leaving 16 bases between them. The CDR3 nucleotides read TGTGCCAGCAGCTCCCCCGGGACTGGAAGCTCCTACAATGAGCAGTTCTTC. Amino acids: CASSSPGTGSSYNEQFF.

The table lists this clone with a few counts. This chain links TRBV28 with TRBJ1-1; 8 bases fit TRBD1. This CDR3 has 15 amino acids. Germline V gene sequence: CDR1 MDHEN, CDR2 SYDVKM. Trimming cost V 6 bases and J 1 base; bases outside gene matches: 7. The CDR3 region has the DNA TGTGCCAGCAGACCGAGGACAGGGCGGAACACTGAAGCTTTCTTT. Translated, it gives CASRPRTGRNTEAFF.

The J gene is TRBJ1-2, the V gene TRBV2; D is possibly TRBD1 (6 bases). Germline V gives CDR1 SNHLY, CDR2 FYNNEI. The CDR3 is made up of 16 amino acids. Trimming removed 6 bases from V and 1 base from J, with 18 bases in between. CDR3 nucleotides: TGTGCCAGCAGCTACTACCGGGACAAAGATAACTATGGCTACACCTTC. This codes for CASSYYRDKDNYGYTF. The full variable domain, its missing parts supplied by reference TRBV2 and TRBJ1-2, is EPEVTQTPSHQVTQMGQEVILRCVPISNHLYFYWYRQILGQKVEFLVSFYNNEISEKSEIFDDQFSVERPDGSNFTLKIRSTKLEDSAMYFCASSYYRDKDNYGYTFGSGTRLTVV.